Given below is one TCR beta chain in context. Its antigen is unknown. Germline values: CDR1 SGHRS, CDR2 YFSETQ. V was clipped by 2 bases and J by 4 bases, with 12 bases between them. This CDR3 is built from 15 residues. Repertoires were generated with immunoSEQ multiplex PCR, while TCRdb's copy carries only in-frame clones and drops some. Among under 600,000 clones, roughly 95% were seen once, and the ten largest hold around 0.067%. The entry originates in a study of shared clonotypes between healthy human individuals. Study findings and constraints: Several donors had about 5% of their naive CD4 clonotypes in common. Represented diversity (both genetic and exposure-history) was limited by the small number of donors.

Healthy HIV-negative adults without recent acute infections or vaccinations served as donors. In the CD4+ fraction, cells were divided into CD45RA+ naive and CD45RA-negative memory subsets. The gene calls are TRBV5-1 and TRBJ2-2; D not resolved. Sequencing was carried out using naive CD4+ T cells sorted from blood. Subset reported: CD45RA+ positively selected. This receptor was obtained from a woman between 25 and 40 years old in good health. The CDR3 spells CASSFLPSPTGELFF. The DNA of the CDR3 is TGCGCCAGCAGCTTCCTCCCTAGTCCCACCGGGGAGCTGTTTTTT.